The 6 T cell receptor beta chains given below trace back to one sample, sequenced in a study of T cells in Graves' hyperthyroidism and ophthalmopathy. Amplified TCR beta CDR3 regions came from RNA transcripts. First-round RT-PCR of the TCR CDR3 relied on the HTBI primer set. TCRdb re-called the multiplex PCR reads through MiXCR, storing one row per CDR3 protein. The top ten clones hold approximately 14% of a sample with around 420,000 distinct CDR3 sequences, less than 20% of them seen once. Sequenced material: blood. The receptors shown here come from a woman younger than 30 with Graves' hyperthyroidism.

This clonotype was recorded at least ten times. The J gene is TRBJ1-2, the V gene TRBV28; perhaps TRBD1 as D (5 bases). V was shortened by 8 bases and J by 10 bases, with 14 bases between the two germline ends. The CDR3 contains 11 residues. Looked up from germline, CDR1 is MDHEN and CDR2 is SYDVKM. The CDR3 spells CASRRGSHYTF. CDR3 nucleotides: TGTGCCAGCCGACGGGGCAGCCACTACACCTTC.

This clonotype showed up many times. The rearrangement links TRBV9 to TRBJ2-7, with 9 bases matching TRBD2. Losses at the gene ends were 0 bases for V and 6 bases for J; bases not matched to a gene: 10. Germline CDR1 and CDR2: SGDLS and YYNGEE. The CDR3 is made up of 16 amino acids. The CDR3 DNA reads as TGTGCCAGCAGCGTAGCTAGCGGGGTTAAACGGTTCGAGCAGTACTTC. Translating it yields CASSVASGVKRFEQYF. Complete variable domain (other parts from reference TRBV9 and TRBJ2-7): DSGVTQTPKHLITATGQRVTLRCSPRSGDLSVYWYQQSLDQGLQFLIQYYNGEERAKGNILERFSAQQFPDLHSELNLSSLELGDSALYFCASSVASGVKRFEQYFGPGTRLTVT.

In regard to this clonotype: A clone one base away is much larger, so this may be a read error. The chain uses TRBV11-2 and TRBJ2-7; 7 bases are a match to TRBD2. CDR3 length equals 15 residues. Germline CDR1 reads SGHAT; CDR2 reads FQNNGV. Germline trimming cut 3 bases from V and 5 bases from J; bases unmatched to any gene: 10. The CDR3 region is CASSLRGGPDNEQYF. CDR3 nucleotide sequence: TGTGCCAGCAGCTTGAGGGGAGGGCCCGACAACGAGCAGTACTTC.

The V and J genes are TRBV10-3 and TRBJ1-2; the match to TRBD1 covers 8 bases. Germline lookup yields CDR1 ENHRY and CDR2 SYGVKD. This CDR3 is built from 15 residues. V gave up 3 bases and J gave up 6 bases; unmatched junction bases: 9. CDR3 bases: TGTGCCATCAGTGACCAGGACAGGGAACCGAATGGCTACACCTTC. Protein sequence: CAISDQDREPNGYTF.

This clonotype has a count of ten or more. The CDR3 nucleotides read TGCAGTGCGACAGGGTCCAGGGTTGAGCAGTTCTTC. This codes for CSATGSRVEQFF. This chain joins TRBV20-1 and TRBJ2-1; 7 bases line up with TRBD1. The CDR3 consists of 12 residues. The V gene's germline CDR1 is DFQATT and CDR2 SNEGSKA (reference sequence). After removal of 6 bases from V and 9 bases from J, the junction contained 8 bases not matched to a gene.

Comments on this clonotype: Just one base apart from a much larger clone, this may be a read error. The rearrangement joins TRBV18 to TRBJ2-4, with a weak D call TRBD1 (6 bases). CDR3 length: 15 residues. Trimming shortened V by 5 bases and J by 5 bases, and 16 bases separated the two germline ends. Germline CDR1 and CDR2: KGHSH and LQKENI. CDR3 bases: TGTGCCAGCTCATTTGGGGGCAGGTCCGAAAACATTCAGTACTTC. It yields the protein CASSFGGRSENIQYF.